These 18 T cell receptor beta chains came from one sample sequenced in a study of blood T cell repertoires in COVID-19. Here immunoSEQ multiplex PCR was the method, and the copy in TCRdb shows in-frame clones only, minus some. Seen here are approximately 150,000 clones, around four fifths observed once, and the top ten hold 9.5% to 13%. Sequenced: peripheral blood. These receptors were collected from a human donor in a cohort sampled during active COVID-19.

The chain recombines TRBV7-9 with TRBJ2-1; possible D gene TRBD1, 7 bases. CDR1 SEHNR and CDR2 FQNEAQ come from the germline V gene (reference sequence). The CDR3 contains 15 residues. V lost 2 bases to trimming and J lost 4 bases, with 12 bases between them. DNA for the CDR3: TGTGCCAGCAGCTTAAGGCCAGGGGGGTACAATGAGCAGTTCTTC. Its protein product is CASSLRPGGYNEQFF.

The chain employs TRBV5-6 and TRBJ2-1; 10 bases map to TRBD2. V gave up 5 bases and J gave up 5 bases; unmatched junction bases: 13. This CDR3 is built from 17 residues. The germline gives CDR1 SGHDT, CDR2 YYEEEE. The CDR3 DNA is TGTGCCAGCAGATTCCCCCCCCGAGGGACTAGCGACAATGAGCAGTTCTTC. Its translation is CASRFPPRGTSDNEQFF.

This rearrangement joins TRBV11-3 to TRBJ1-1; maybe TRBD1 (6 bases). This CDR3 region has 13 residues. V lost 4 bases and J 5 bases, leaving 11 bases between the germline ends. Germline CDR1 is SGHNT and CDR2 is YENEEA. CDR3 in amino acids: CASSSQGWTEAFF. The CDR3, as DNA: TGTGCCAGCAGCTCACAGGGATGGACTGAAGCTTTCTTT.

The chain has TRBV29-1 and TRBJ2-7, with 9 bases lining up with TRBD1. CDR3 length equals 14 residues. Unmatched junction bases numbered 6, after V lost 5 bases and J lost 1 base. The germline V gene encodes CDR1 SQVTM and CDR2 ANQGSEA. The CDR3 loop reads CSVQTGGASYEQYF. The CDR3 bases are TGCAGCGTTCAGACAGGGGGAGCTTCCTACGAGCAGTACTTC.

This clone has only a few counts. CDR3: CASSRDRGLGEQYF. The CDR3 bases are TGTGCCAGCAGCCGGGACAGGGGGCTGGGTGAGCAGTACTTC. The V gene is TRBV2, the J gene TRBJ2-7, with 12 bases fitting TRBD1. The CDR3 covers 14 residues. Germline V gene data show CDR1 as SNHLY and CDR2 as FYNNEI. V lost 6 bases, J lost 7 bases, and 7 bases stayed unmatched.

This clone was counted many times. The chain has TRBV27 and TRBJ2-1, with D possibly TRBD2 on 7 matching bases. V was cut by 7 bases and J by 7 bases, with 20 bases left in between. The CDR3 runs 15 residues. Germline assignment: CDR1 MNHEY and CDR2 SMNVEV (reference sequence). CDR3 region: CASKLLGGGWNEQFF. The CDR3 DNA reads TGTGCCAGCAAGCTCTTGGGAGGGGGTTGGAATGAGCAGTTCTTC.

The chain is built from TRBV13 and TRBJ2-7; maybe TRBD2 (7 bases). CDR1 and CDR2 (germline): PRHDT, FYEKMQ (reference sequence). V was clipped by 4 bases and J by 5 bases, with 18 bases between them. CDR3 size: 15 residues. The CDR3 loop reads CASSSLGGAKNEQYF. DNA for the CDR3: TGTGCCAGCAGCTCCCTGGGGGGGGCCAAGAACGAGCAGTACTTC.

This rearrangement joins TRBV4-1 to TRBJ2-1; 7 bases are a match to TRBD1. This CDR3 region has 15 residues. CDR1 and CDR2 (germline): MGHRA, YSYEKL. V was pared by 0 bases and J by 8 bases, with 7 bases of the junction left unmatched. The CDR3 bases are TGCGCCAGCAGCCAAGAACCGACAGGGATCTATGAGCAGTTCTTC. This codes for CASSQEPTGIYEQFF.

The V gene is TRBV19, the J gene TRBJ1-1; D ambiguous. CDR3 length: 13 amino acids. V dropped 4 bases and J dropped 5 bases, with 11 bases sitting between them. From germline, CDR1 is LNHDA and CDR2 SQIVND (reference sequence). CDR3 DNA: TGTGCCAGTAGTAACGGGGTGGGGACTGAAGCTTTCTTT. The encoded protein is CASSNGVGTEAFF.

The chain recombines TRBV7-2 with TRBJ2-5; unclear D gene. Trimming removed 5 bases at V and 5 bases at J, with 18 bases between. The length of the CDR3 is 15 residues. Germline V CDR1 and CDR2: SGHTA, FQGNSA. This CDR3 reads CASSHQPSGWETQYF. CDR3 in DNA: TGTGCCAGCAGCCATCAACCTTCCGGGTGGGAGACCCAGTACTTC.

The chain employs TRBV28 and TRBJ1-2, with unresolved D. The V and J ends lost 1 base and 0 bases respectively, with 15 bases between them. This CDR3 is 17 amino acids long. Germline assignment: CDR1 MDHEN and CDR2 SYDVKM. CDR3 bases: TGTGCCAGCAGTTTATCCTCTTCCGGCGGAGCTAACTATGGCTACACCTTC. Its translation is CASSLSSSGGANYGYTF.

CDR3 nucleotides: TGCAGCGTTGTTGCGGGAATTAGCACAGATACGCAGTATTTT. As protein: CSVVAGISTDTQYF. The V gene is TRBV29-1, the J gene TRBJ2-3; D might be TRBD2 (6 bases). Trimming pared 4 bases from V and 0 bases from J, leaving 11 bases between. CDR1 and CDR2 from the germline V gene are SQVTM and ANQGSEA. The CDR3 extends over 14 amino acids.

The V gene is TRBV6-6, the J gene TRBJ2-3; perhaps TRBD2 as D (6 bases). Trimming removed 5 bases from V and 2 bases from J, with 17 bases in between. Germline V gene sequence: CDR1 MNHNY, CDR2 SVGAGI (reference sequence). The CDR3 spans 16 residues. DNA of the CDR3: TGTGCCAGCAGTCTACGGCAGCGGGCGATCACAGATACGCAGTATTTT. It is translated as CASSLRQRAITDTQYF.

This sequence joins TRBV7-6 and TRBJ2-3, with TRBD2 matching 8 bases. This CDR3 has 17 amino acids. CDR1 and CDR2 (germline): SGHVS, FNYEAQ. The ends lost 5 bases at V and 2 bases at J; junction bases unmatched: 12. The CDR3 DNA reads as TGTGCCAGCAGCCCCGAGGGATTAGCGGGGTACACAGATACGCAGTATTTT. Its translation: CASSPEGLAGYTDTQYF.

This clone was found once. The V and J genes are TRBV15 and TRBJ2-3; tentatively, D is TRBD2 (5 bases). V was trimmed by 0 bases and J by 4 bases, leaving 14 bases between them. Germline V gene lookup returns CDR1 LNHNV and CDR2 YYDKDF (reference sequence). The CDR3 totals 16 residues. The CDR3 DNA is TGTGCCACCAGCAGAGATCTAATCGGGGTTGCAGATACGCAGTATTTT. Its protein product is CATSRDLIGVADTQYF.

The chain uses TRBV5-1 and TRBJ2-3, with 9 nucleotides matching TRBD2. The CDR3 covers 15 residues. Germline CDR1 and CDR2: SGHRS and YFSETQ. The V gene end was trimmed by 0 bases and the J gene end by 1 base; junction bases not matched to a gene: 0. The CDR3 loop is CASSLVAGGTDTQYF. The CDR3 DNA follows: TGCGCCAGCAGCTTGGTAGCGGGGGGCACAGATACGCAGTATTTT. The full variable domain, with the rest looked up from reference TRBV5-1 and TRBJ2-3, is KAGVTQTPRYLIKTRGQQVTLSCSPISGHRSVSWYQQTPGQGLQFLFEYFSETQRNKGNFPGRFSGRQFSNSRSEMNVSTLELGDSALYLCASSLVAGGTDTQYFGPGTRLTVL.

The chain recombines TRBV18 with TRBJ1-1; no firm D call. Germline CDR1 is KGHSH and CDR2 is LQKENI. Between the trimmed V and J ends, which lost 2 bases and 6 bases, there was a span of 13 bases. This CDR3 contains 14 residues. The CDR3 reads CASSPALGEAEAFF. Here the CDR3 DNA reads TGTGCCAGCTCACCAGCGCTCGGGGAAGCTGAAGCTTTCTTT.

The V call is TRBV18, the J call TRBJ2-3; perhaps TRBD1 as D (6 bases). V was trimmed by 6 bases and J by 4 bases, leaving 17 bases between them. Germline V CDR1 and CDR2: KGHSH, LQKENI. CDR3 length: 15 residues. The chain's CDR3 is CASSATSNRADTQYF. CDR3 in DNA: TGTGCCAGCTCGGCCACATCCAACAGGGCAGATACGCAGTATTTT.